The entry below gives a single T cell receptor (beta chain) sequence along with its context. What it binds is unknown. This sample stems from a study of T cell responses to AZD1222 COVID-19 vaccine. General observations from the study: Sampling captured repertoires only after the peak T cell response. White British ancestry dominated among donors, who included more females, and clonal diversity was possibly underestimated.

The repertoire was sequenced with immunoSEQ multiplex PCR; TCRdb's copy has only in-frame clones and lacks some. The table has approximately 150,000 clones, 88% seen once. Trimming pared 5 bases from V and 4 bases from J, leaving 14 bases between. This CDR3 region has 14 residues. Germline V CDR1 and CDR2: MNHEY, SMNVEV (reference sequence). The clonotype originates from an adult who received the MenACWY meningococcal vaccine as a control. J is TRBJ2-5 and V is TRBV27, with D possibly matching TRBD2 (6 bases). The input for sequencing was peripheral blood, taken 28 days after the second dose of the MenACWY control vaccine. The CDR3 region is CASSPAGTPETQYF. CDR3 sequence (DNA): TGTGCCAGCAGTCCAGCCGGGACTCCAGAGACCCAGTACTTC.